The 25 T cell receptor beta chains reported below all come from one sample, sequenced in a study of T cell responses to AZD1222 COVID-19 vaccine. The assay was immunoSEQ multiplex PCR, and TCRdb's table has in-frame clones only and misses some. This sample has about 85,000 clones, with 80% to 90% found just once. This specimen was peripheral blood, taken on day 0 of AZD1222 vaccination. The receptors were gathered from an adult in good health.

V is TRBV6-6 and J is TRBJ1-2; D is possibly TRBD1 (5 bases). Between the trimmed V and J ends, which lost 8 bases and 7 bases, there was a span of 17 bases. Germline assignment: CDR1 MNHNY and CDR2 SVGAGI (reference sequence). This CDR3 has 13 amino acids. Written as DNA, the CDR3 is TGTGCCAGCGGAGAGGGGCAGGGTAGTGGCTACACCTTC. It codes for CASGEGQGSGYTF.

The V and J genes are TRBV4-2 and TRBJ1-2; TRBD1 is a possible D gene (5 bases). The CDR3 extends over 16 amino acids. The ends were cut back, 0 bases at V and 0 bases at J, with 11 bases in the middle. Per the germline V gene, CDR1 is LGHNA and CDR2 is YNFKEQ. The CDR3: CASSQEGTVANYGYTF. Here the CDR3 DNA reads TGTGCCAGCAGCCAAGAAGGGACTGTAGCTAACTATGGCTACACCTTC.

V usage is TRBV9 and J usage is TRBJ2-3, with D possibly TRBD2 on 6 matching bases. Germline V lookup: CDR1 SGDLS, CDR2 YYNGEE. V was pared by 4 bases and J by 3 bases, with 21 bases between. CDR3 length: 17 residues. CDR3 loop: CASSSWIRGKGTDTQYF. In DNA form, the CDR3 reads TGTGCCAGCAGCTCGTGGATACGCGGGAAAGGGACAGATACGCAGTATTTT.

The rearrangement links TRBV4-1 to TRBJ2-5, with 9 bases aligning to TRBD2. The CDR3 spans 19 residues. Germline CDR1 reads MGHRA; CDR2 reads YSYEKL. Unmatched junction bases numbered 16, after V lost 4 bases and J lost 1 base. CDR3 in amino acids: CASSLRTASGTPFQETQYF. CDR3 DNA sequence: TGCGCCAGCAGCCTAAGGACGGCTAGCGGGACCCCCTTCCAAGAGACCCAGTACTTC.

The sample holds one count of this clone. This chain connects TRBV18 to TRBJ1-3; D is possibly TRBD1 (6 bases). Germline CDR1 is KGHSH and CDR2 is LQKENI. V shed 6 bases and J shed 4 bases, with 13 bases lying between them. The CDR3 spans 14 residues. The CDR3 DNA reads as TGTGCCAGCTCCGACAGGACGACAGGAAACACCATATATTTT. This encodes CASSDRTTGNTIYF.

The gene calls are TRBV4-2 and TRBJ1-1; 8 bases fit TRBD1. Germline CDR1 and CDR2: LGHNA and YNFKEQ. Unmatched junction bases numbered 6, after V lost 3 bases and J lost 3 bases. The CDR3 length is 15 residues. CDR3 in amino acids: CASSHRTGRDTEAFF. The CDR3 DNA sequence: TGTGCCAGCAGCCATCGGACAGGGCGGGACACTGAAGCTTTCTTT.

The chain combines TRBV12-3 or TRBV12-4 with TRBJ2-7, with a possible D match to TRBD1 (6 bases). The CDR3 extends over 13 amino acids. The germline V and J ends were trimmed by 1 base and 2 bases, with 6 bases remaining between them. This chain's CDR3 is CASSLEGAYEQYF. CDR3 nucleotides: TGTGCCAGCAGTTTAGAGGGGGCCTACGAGCAGTACTTC.

The chain is built from TRBV19 and TRBJ1-1; TRBD1 might be the D (5 bases). Per the germline V gene, CDR1 is LNHDA and CDR2 is SQIVND (reference sequence). The length of the CDR3 is 12 residues. Trimming shortened V by 4 bases and J by 11 bases, and 14 bases separated the two germline ends. The CDR3 sequence is CASSKPRDEAFF. CDR3 DNA: TGTGCCAGTAGTAAACCCCGGGACGAGGCTTTCTTT.

The chain is built from TRBV14 and TRBJ1-1; D is unresolved. In germline, CDR1 is SGHDN, CDR2 FVKESK. The germline V and J ends were trimmed by 0 bases and 12 bases, with 11 bases remaining between them. The CDR3 extends over 12 amino acids. DNA of the CDR3: TGTGCCAGCAGCCAAGAAGTCCTTACGCCTTTCTTT. It yields the protein CASSQEVLTPFF.

The CDR3 reads CASKTRGSYEQYF. As DNA, the CDR3 is TGTGCCAGTAAAACACGGGGCTCCTACGAGCAGTACTTC. The chain links TRBV19 to TRBJ2-7; D may be TRBD2 (5 bases). V was trimmed by 7 bases and J by 0 bases, leaving 10 bases between them. This CDR3 has 13 amino acids. The germline V gene encodes CDR1 LNHDA and CDR2 SQIVND (reference sequence).

The CDR3 sequence: CASSPRANTQYF. Written as DNA, the CDR3 is TGTGCCAGCAGCCCCCGAGCGAATACGCAGTATTTT. This rearrangement joins TRBV3-1 (or the pseudogene TRBV3-2) to TRBJ2-3, with unresolved D. The germline V gene encodes CDR1 LGHDT and CDR2 YNNKEL (reference sequence). This CDR3 comprises 12 residues. With 4 bases removed from V and 7 bases from J, the gap between germline ends came to 9 bases.

This chain links TRBV19 with TRBJ1-5, with D possibly matching TRBD1 (5 bases). V lost 4 bases and J 4 bases, leaving 14 bases between the germline ends. Germline values: CDR1 LNHDA, CDR2 SQIVND (reference sequence). This CDR3 is built from 15 residues. As DNA, the CDR3 is TGTGCCAGTAGTACCCCCGGGACTGCTAATCAGCCCCAGCATTTT. This codes for CASSTPGTANQPQHF.

The chain recombines TRBV5-6 with TRBJ1-2, with D tentatively TRBD1 (6 bases). Germline CDR1 is SGHDT and CDR2 is YYEEEE. The V end was cut by 4 bases, the J end by 8 bases, with 15 bases between. The CDR3 is 13 residues long. The CDR3 loop is CASSRDRRQGYTF. CDR3 in DNA: TGTGCCAGCAGCCGAGACAGGCGCCAGGGCTACACCTTC.

The rearrangement joins TRBV7-8 to TRBJ1-3, with TRBD1 as a possible D gene (6 bases). Germline values: CDR1 SGHVS, CDR2 FQNEAQ. CDR3 length equals 16 residues. The V end lost 2 bases, the J end lost 0 bases, and 11 bases lay between the germline ends. The CDR3 DNA reads TGTGCCAGCAGCTTATCGGACAGAACCTCTGGAAACACCATATATTTT. Protein sequence: CASSLSDRTSGNTIYF.

V gene TRBV6-6 combines with J gene TRBJ2-3, with D maybe TRBD1 (5 bases). The CDR3 runs 13 residues. CDR1 is MNHNY and CDR2 is SVGAGI in the germline V gene (reference sequence). The V end was cut by 3 bases, the J end by 5 bases, with 9 bases between. CDR3 amino acids: CASSYSGLDTQYF. CDR3 nucleotide sequence: TGTGCCAGCAGTTATTCAGGGTTAGATACGCAGTATTTT.

V and J are TRBV28 and TRBJ1-3; unclear D gene. From germline, CDR1 is MDHEN and CDR2 SYDVKM. V dropped 3 bases and J dropped 0 bases, with 6 bases sitting between them. This CDR3 region has 14 residues. The CDR3 nucleotides read TGTGCCAGCAGTTTTCGGCACTCTGGAAACACCATATATTTT. Its translation is CASSFRHSGNTIYF.

In this sample, this clone turned up a few times. The rearrangement uses TRBV5-1 and TRBJ2-1, with D uncertain. The germline gives CDR1 SGHRS, CDR2 YFSETQ. V lost 0 bases to trimming and J lost 8 bases, with 6 bases between them. The CDR3 spans 12 residues. The CDR3 DNA sequence: TGCGCCAGCAGCTTGGAATGGGATGAGCAGTTCTTC. This codes for CASSLEWDEQFF.

This clone appeared a few times. The chain combines TRBV29-1 with TRBJ2-7; weak D call: TRBD1 (6 bases). With 4 bases removed from V and 3 bases from J, the gap between germline ends came to 10 bases. CDR3 length: 12 amino acids. CDR1 is SQVTM, CDR2 ANQGSEA, per germline. The CDR3 DNA sequence: TGCAGCGTTGGACAGGTTTACTACGAGCAGTACTTC. As protein: CSVGQVYYEQYF.

This clone was recorded once. The J gene is TRBJ1-5, the V gene TRBV18; D not certain. CDR3 length: 15 amino acids. V lost 1 base, J lost 3 bases, and 10 bases lay in between. Germline CDR1 and CDR2: KGHSH and LQKENI. CDR3: CASSPRAGDNQPQHF. The CDR3 nucleotides read TGTGCCAGCTCACCACGGGCAGGTGACAATCAGCCCCAGCATTTT.

V is TRBV15 and J is TRBJ1-2; maybe TRBD1 (5 bases). CDR3 length: 13 amino acids. V dropped 9 bases and J dropped 0 bases, with 11 bases sitting between them. Looked up from germline, CDR1 is LNHNV and CDR2 is YYDKDF (reference sequence). DNA for the CDR3: TGTGCCACTTCGACAGCTACTAACTATGGCTACACCTTC. This translates into CATSTATNYGYTF. The whole variable domain, remainder taken from reference TRBV15 and TRBJ1-2, is DAMVIQNPRYQVTQFGKPVTLSCSQTLNHNVMYWYQQKSSQAPKLLFHYYDKDFNNEADTPDNFQSRRPNTSFCFLDIRSPGLGDTAMYLCATSTATNYGYTFGSGTRLTVV.

DNA for the CDR3: TGTGCCGGAAGGGACAGGGAGTATTCACCCCTCCACTTT. This encodes CAGRDREYSPLHF. The rearrangement links TRBV2 to TRBJ1-6; 9 positions agree with TRBD1. This CDR3 contains 13 residues. Germline V gene lookup returns CDR1 SNHLY and CDR2 FYNNEI. V was clipped by 11 bases and J by 8 bases; unmatched bases: 7.

V gene TRBV24-1 combines with J gene TRBJ1-4; a weak D match, TRBD1 (5 bases). From germline, CDR1 is KGHDR and CDR2 SFDVKD. The CDR3 runs to 12 residues. V lost 4 bases, J lost 11 bases, and 10 bases lay in between. CDR3 in amino acids: CATSDLGGKLFF. DNA for the CDR3: TGTGCCACCAGTGACTTGGGGGGGAAACTGTTTTTT.

The V call is TRBV29-1, the J call TRBJ1-1; the match to TRBD1 covers 9 bases. V trimming: 5 bases; J trimming: 6 bases; junction bases outside the gene matches: 1. From germline, CDR1 is SQVTM and CDR2 ANQGSEA. The CDR3 totals 11 residues. The CDR3 DNA follows: TGCAGCGTTCGACAGGGGGCTGAAGCTTTCTTT. Translation: CSVRQGAEAFF.

V is TRBV5-1 and J is TRBJ2-2; either TRBD1 or TRBD2 may fit D (5 bases each). The CDR3 runs to 14 residues. V dropped 3 bases and J dropped 2 bases, with 8 bases sitting between them. Germline loops: CDR1 SGHRS, CDR2 YFSETQ. The CDR3 reads CASSWDGNTGELFF. The DNA of the CDR3 is TGCGCCAGCAGCTGGGACGGTAACACCGGGGAGCTGTTTTTT.

This sequence joins TRBV7-9 and TRBJ1-5; D uncertain. This CDR3 is built from 13 residues. The V end lost 1 base, the J end lost 9 bases, and 10 bases lay between the germline ends. Germline-derived CDR1 and CDR2 are SEHNR and FQNEAQ (reference sequence). The CDR3 sequence is CASSLEGLGPQHF. The DNA for the CDR3 is TGTGCCAGCAGCTTAGAAGGTCTCGGGCCCCAGCATTTT.